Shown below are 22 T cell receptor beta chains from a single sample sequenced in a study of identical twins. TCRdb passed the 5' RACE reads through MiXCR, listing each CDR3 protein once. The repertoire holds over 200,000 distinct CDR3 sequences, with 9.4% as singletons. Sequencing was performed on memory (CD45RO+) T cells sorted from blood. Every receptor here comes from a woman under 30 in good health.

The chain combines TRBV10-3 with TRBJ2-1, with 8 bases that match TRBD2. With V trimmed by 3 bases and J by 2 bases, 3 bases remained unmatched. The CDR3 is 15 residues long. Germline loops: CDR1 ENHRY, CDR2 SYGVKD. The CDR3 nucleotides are TGTGCCATCAGTGATCGAGCGGGGGCCTACAATGAGCAGTTCTTC. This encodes CAISDRAGAYNEQFF.

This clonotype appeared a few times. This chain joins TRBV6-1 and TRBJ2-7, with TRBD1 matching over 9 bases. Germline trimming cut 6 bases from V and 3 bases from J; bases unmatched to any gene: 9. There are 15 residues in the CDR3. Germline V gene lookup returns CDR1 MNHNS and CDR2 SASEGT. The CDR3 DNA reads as TGTGCCAGCAGGTCCGCCGGGACAGGGATCTACGAGCAGTACTTC. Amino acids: CASRSAGTGIYEQYF.

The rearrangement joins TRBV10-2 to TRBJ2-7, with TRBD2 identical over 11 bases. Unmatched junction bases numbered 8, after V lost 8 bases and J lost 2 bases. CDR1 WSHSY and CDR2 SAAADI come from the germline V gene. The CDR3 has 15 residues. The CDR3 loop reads CASSRLAGSPYEQYF. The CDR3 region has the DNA TGCGCCAGCTCCAGACTAGCGGGGAGTCCCTACGAGCAGTACTTC.

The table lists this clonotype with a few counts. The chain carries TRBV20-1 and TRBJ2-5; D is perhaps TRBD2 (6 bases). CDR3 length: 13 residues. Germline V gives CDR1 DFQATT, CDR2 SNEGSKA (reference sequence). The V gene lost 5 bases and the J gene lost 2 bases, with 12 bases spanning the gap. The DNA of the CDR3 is TGCAGTGCTTGTCGGACTATACAAGAGACCCAGTACTTC. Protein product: CSACRTIQETQYF.

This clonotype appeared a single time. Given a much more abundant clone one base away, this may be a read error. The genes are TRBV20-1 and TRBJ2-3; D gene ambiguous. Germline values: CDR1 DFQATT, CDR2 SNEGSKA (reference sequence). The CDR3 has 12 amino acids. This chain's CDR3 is CSTSENTDTRYF. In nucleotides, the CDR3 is TGCAGTACGAGCGAGAACACAGATACGCGGTATTTT.

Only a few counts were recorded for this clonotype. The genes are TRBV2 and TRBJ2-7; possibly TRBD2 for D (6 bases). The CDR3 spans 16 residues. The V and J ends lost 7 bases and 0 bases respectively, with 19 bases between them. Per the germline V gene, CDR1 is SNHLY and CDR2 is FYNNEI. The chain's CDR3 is CASKGIVEGLSYEQYF. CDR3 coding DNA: TGTGCCAGCAAGGGGATTGTGGAGGGCCTCTCCTACGAGCAGTACTTC.

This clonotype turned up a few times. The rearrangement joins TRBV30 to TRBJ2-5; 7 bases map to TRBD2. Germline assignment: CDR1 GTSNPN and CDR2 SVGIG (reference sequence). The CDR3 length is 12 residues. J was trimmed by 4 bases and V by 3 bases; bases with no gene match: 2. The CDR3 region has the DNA TGTGCCTGGAGAGGCGGGGGAGAGACCCAGTACTTC. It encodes CAWRGGGETQYF.

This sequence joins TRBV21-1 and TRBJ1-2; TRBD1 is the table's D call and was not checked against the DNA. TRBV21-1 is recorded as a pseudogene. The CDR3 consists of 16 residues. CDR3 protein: CASSKGETGGHYGYTF. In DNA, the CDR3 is TGTGCCAGCAGCAAAGGAGAGACAGGGGGTCACTATGGCTACACCTTC.

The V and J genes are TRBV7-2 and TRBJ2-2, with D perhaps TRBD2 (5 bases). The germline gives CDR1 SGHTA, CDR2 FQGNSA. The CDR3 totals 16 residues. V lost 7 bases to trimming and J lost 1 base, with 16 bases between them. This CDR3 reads CASTLKTRLNTGELFF. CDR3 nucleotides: TGTGCCAGCACCCTCAAAACTAGGCTGAACACCGGGGAGCTGTTTTTT.

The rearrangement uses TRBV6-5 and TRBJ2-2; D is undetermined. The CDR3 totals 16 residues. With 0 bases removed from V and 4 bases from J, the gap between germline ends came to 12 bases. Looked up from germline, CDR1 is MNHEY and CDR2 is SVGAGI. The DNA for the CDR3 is TGTGCCAGCAGTTACTCGATTGGGGTGGGCACCGGGGAGCTGTTTTTT. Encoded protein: CASSYSIGVGTGELFF.

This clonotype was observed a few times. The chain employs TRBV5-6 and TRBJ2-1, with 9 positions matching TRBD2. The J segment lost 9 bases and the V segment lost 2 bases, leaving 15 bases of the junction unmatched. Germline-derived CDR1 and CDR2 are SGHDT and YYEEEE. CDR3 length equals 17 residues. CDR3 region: CASSFRWRGRALGEQFF. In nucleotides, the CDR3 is TGTGCCAGCAGCTTTCGTTGGCGCGGGAGGGCCCTCGGTGAGCAGTTCTTC.

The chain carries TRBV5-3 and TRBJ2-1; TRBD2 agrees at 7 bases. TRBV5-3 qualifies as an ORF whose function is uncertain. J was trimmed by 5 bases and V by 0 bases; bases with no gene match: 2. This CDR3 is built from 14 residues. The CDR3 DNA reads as TGTGCCAGAAGCTTGGGACTAGCAAACAATGAGCAGTTCTTC. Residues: CARSLGLANNEQFF.

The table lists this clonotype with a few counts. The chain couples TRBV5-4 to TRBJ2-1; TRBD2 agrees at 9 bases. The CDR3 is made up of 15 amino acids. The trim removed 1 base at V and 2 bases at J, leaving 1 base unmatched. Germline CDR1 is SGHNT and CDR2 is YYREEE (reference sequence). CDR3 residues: CASSLPSGAYNEQFF. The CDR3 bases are TGTGCCAGCAGCTTGCCTAGCGGGGCCTACAATGAGCAGTTCTTC.

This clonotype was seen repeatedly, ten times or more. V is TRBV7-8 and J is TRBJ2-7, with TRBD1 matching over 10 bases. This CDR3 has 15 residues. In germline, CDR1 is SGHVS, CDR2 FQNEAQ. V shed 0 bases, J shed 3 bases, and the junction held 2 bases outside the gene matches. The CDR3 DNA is TGTGCCAGCAGCTTAGCGGGGGACAGGGGCTACGAGCAGTACTTC. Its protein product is CASSLAGDRGYEQYF. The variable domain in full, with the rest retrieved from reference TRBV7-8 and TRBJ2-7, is GAGVSQSPRYKVAKRGQDVALRCDPISGHVSLFWYQQALGQGPEFLTYFQNEAQLDKSGLPSDRFFAERPEGSVSTLKIQRTQQEDSAVYLCASSLAGDRGYEQYFGPGTRLTVT.

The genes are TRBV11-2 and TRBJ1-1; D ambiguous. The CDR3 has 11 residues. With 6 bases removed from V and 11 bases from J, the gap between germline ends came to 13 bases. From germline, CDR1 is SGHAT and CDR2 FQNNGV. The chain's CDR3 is CASSRDPLAFF. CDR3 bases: TGTGCCAGCAGTCGAGACCCTCTTGCTTTCTTT.

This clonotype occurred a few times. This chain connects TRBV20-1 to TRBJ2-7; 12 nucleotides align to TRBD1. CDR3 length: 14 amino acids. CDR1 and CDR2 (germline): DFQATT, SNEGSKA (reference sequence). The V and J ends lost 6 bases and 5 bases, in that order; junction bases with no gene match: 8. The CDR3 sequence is CSAPGTGGYNEQYF. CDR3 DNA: TGCAGTGCCCCCGGGACAGGGGGCTATAACGAGCAGTACTTC.

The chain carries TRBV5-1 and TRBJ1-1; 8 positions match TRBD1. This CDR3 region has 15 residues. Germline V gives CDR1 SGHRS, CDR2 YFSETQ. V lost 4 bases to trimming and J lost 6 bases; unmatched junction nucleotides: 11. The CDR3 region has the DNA TGCGCCAGCAGCCGGACAGGGCTTGGAGACTCTGAAGCTTTCTTT. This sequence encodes CASSRTGLGDSEAFF.

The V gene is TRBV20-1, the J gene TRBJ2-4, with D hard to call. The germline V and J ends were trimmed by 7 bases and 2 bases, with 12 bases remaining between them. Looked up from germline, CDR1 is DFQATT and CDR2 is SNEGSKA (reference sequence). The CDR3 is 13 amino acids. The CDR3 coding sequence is TGCAGTGTAAAAGAGAGGTCCAAAAACATTCAGTACTTC. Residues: CSVKERSKNIQYF.

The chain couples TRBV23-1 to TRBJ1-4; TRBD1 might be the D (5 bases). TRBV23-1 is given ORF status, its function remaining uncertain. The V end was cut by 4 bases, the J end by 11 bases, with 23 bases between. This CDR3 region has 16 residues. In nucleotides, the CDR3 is TGCGCCAGCAGTCGGGTCGGTATTTGGACCCCAGGGAAACTGTTTTTT. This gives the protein CASSRVGIWTPGKLFF.

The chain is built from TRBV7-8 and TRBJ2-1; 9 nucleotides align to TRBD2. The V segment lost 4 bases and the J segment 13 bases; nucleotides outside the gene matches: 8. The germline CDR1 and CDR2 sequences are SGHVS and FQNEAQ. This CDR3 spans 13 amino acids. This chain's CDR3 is CASSSQGTSRQFF. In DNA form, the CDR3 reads TGTGCCAGCAGCTCACAGGGGACTAGCCGTCAGTTCTTC.

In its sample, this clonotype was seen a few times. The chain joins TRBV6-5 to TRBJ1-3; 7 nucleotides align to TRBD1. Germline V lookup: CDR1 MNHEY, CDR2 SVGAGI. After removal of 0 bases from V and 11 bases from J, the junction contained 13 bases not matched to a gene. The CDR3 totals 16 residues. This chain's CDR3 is CASSYSGTAVVGAIYF. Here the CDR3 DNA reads TGTGCCAGCAGTTACTCGGGGACAGCAGTCGTGGGCGCCATATATTTT.

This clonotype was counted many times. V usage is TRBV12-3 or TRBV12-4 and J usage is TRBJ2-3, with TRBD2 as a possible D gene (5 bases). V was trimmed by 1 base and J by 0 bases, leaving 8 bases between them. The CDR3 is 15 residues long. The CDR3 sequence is CASSLGRTSTDTQYF. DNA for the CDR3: TGTGCCAGCAGTTTAGGTCGGACTAGCACAGATACGCAGTATTTT.